This T cell receptor (beta chain) was sequenced during a study of PD-L1 blockade in urothelial cancer. Profiled with immunoSEQ multiplex PCR; TCRdb holds only in-frame clones, not every one. The sample carries just over 20,000 clones, about 86% recorded once. The specimen comprised PBMCs, sampled around atezolizumab (anti-PD-L1) treatment. The TCR sequence derives from a man between 45 and 60 years old with urothelial cancer.

The CDR3 nucleotides are TGTGCCAGCAGCGGTAGTTACGGACAGGGGGACGAGCAGTACTTC. Amino acid sequence: CASSGSYGQGDEQYF. The chain is built from TRBV2 and TRBJ2-7; 10 nucleotides agree with TRBD1. The V gene's germline CDR1 is SNHLY and CDR2 FYNNEI. With 6 bases clipped from V and 5 bases from J, the junction kept 10 bases outside the gene matches. The CDR3 sequence is 15 residues long.